The 23 T cell receptor beta chains reported below all come from one sample, sequenced in a study of T cells in Graves' hyperthyroidism and ophthalmopathy. The investigators amplified TCR beta CDR3 regions from RNA transcripts. The TCR CDR3 first-round RT-PCR relied on the HTBI primer set. TCRdb fed the multiplex PCR reads into MiXCR, producing one record per CDR3 protein. The sample lists about 570,000 distinct CDR3 sequences; 35% to 55% were seen once. Sequencing input: peripheral blood or thyroid tissue (not recorded which). Source of these receptors: an adult woman with Graves' disease, either hyperthyroidism or ophthalmopathy (not recorded which).

This chain uses TRBV10-2 with TRBJ1-1; D is undetermined. Trimming shortened V by 8 bases and J by 5 bases, and 18 bases separated the two germline ends. Germline lookup yields CDR1 WSHSY and CDR2 SAAADI. There are 14 residues in the CDR3. The CDR3 DNA is TGCGCCAGCTCCCTCGGCCTTTCGTTAACTGAAGCTTTCTTT. Translating it yields CASSLGLSLTEAFF.

This clonotype was picked up many times. The V and J genes are TRBV20-1 and TRBJ1-2; 7 positions agree with TRBD1. This CDR3 comprises 14 residues. Germline values: CDR1 DFQATT, CDR2 SNEGSKA (reference sequence). Trimming removed 1 base from V and 7 bases from J; junction bases left unmatched: 9. The CDR3 nucleotides read TGCAGTGCTAGAGTAGACAGGGTGCTCGTTGGCTACACCTTC. This encodes CSARVDRVLVGYTF.

This clonotype was recorded many times. The chain recombines TRBV2 with TRBJ1-2; 7 bases agree with TRBD1. Germline CDR1 SNHLY, CDR2 FYNNEI. This CDR3 comprises 13 residues. The V segment lost 7 bases and the J segment 7 bases; nucleotides outside the gene matches: 9. The CDR3 DNA sequence: TGTGCCAGCATTGACAGGGCGTCCGGTGGCTACACCTTC. Encoded protein: CASIDRASGGYTF. Complete variable domain (other parts from reference TRBV2 and TRBJ1-2): EPEVTQTPSHQVTQMGQEVILRCVPISNHLYFYWYRQILGQKVEFLVSFYNNEISEKSEIFDDQFSVERPDGSNFTLKIRSTKLEDSAMYFCASIDRASGGYTFGSGTRLTVV.

The sample holds many counts of this clonotype. The J gene is TRBJ1-2, the V gene TRBV13, with D perhaps matching TRBD1 (5 bases). CDR1 and CDR2 from the germline V gene are PRHDT and FYEKMQ (reference sequence). V was shortened by 0 bases and J by 7 bases, with 24 bases between the two germline ends. The CDR3 contains 18 residues. CDR3 in DNA: TGTGCCAGCAGCTTAGGGACCCTTGGGACCGACCGAGGTGGTGGCTACACCTTC. The encoded protein is CASSLGTLGTDRGGGYTF.

A remark on this clonotype: An end of the junction differs from the germline gene, which may be a read error. The J gene is TRBJ1-4, the V gene TRBV7-7; tentatively, D is TRBD1 (6 bases). The CDR3 contains 11 residues. The germline CDR1 and CDR2 sequences are SSHAT and FNYEAQ (reference sequence). This CDR3 reads CASSQRQAVFF. The CDR3 nucleotides read TGTGCTAGCAGTCAAAGACAGGCGGTGTTTTTT.

About this clonotype itself: A clone one base away is much larger, so this may be a read error. The chain is built from TRBV4-1 and TRBJ2-7; D is uncertain. With 2 bases removed from V and 9 bases from J, the gap between germline ends came to 14 bases. The V gene's germline CDR1 is MGHRA and CDR2 YSYEKL. The CDR3 runs 13 residues. The CDR3 region is CASSQLHAWGQYF. The CDR3, as DNA: TGCGCCAGCAGCCAATTGCACGCGTGGGGGCAGTACTTC.

As for this clonotype: No conserved phenylalanine or tryptophan ends this CDR3, so it is likely a read error. The limits of the CDR3 on the DNA are not certain, so only TCRdb's listed CDR3 is given. The chain couples TRBV7-8 to TRBJ1-1. Looked up from germline, CDR1 is SGHVS and CDR2 is FQNEAQ. The CDR3 sequence runs 8 residues, both termini included. This CDR3 reads CASRERYP.

V is TRBV7-9 and J is TRBJ1-5; D is unclear. The CDR3 runs 15 residues. Trimming cost V 0 bases and J 5 bases, with 11 bases left between them. Per germline, CDR1 SEHNR and CDR2 FQNEAQ (reference sequence). The CDR3, as DNA: TGTGCCAGCAGCTTAGCGGAGCACCGAGATCAGCCCCAGCATTTT. It codes for CASSLAEHRDQPQHF.

J is TRBJ1-2 and V is TRBV7-2; no firm D call. CDR3 length equals 15 residues. The V and J ends lost 7 bases and 8 bases respectively, with 23 bases between them. The germline V gene has CDR1 SGHTA and CDR2 FQGNSA. The CDR3, as DNA: TGTGCCAGCAACATCCTGGGAGGGAACACTGAAGGCTACACCTTC. It translates to CASNILGGNTEGYTF.

The gene calls are TRBV2 and TRBJ2-7; D gene unclear. Deletions cut 0 bases from V and 7 bases from J, with 4 bases between. Germline-derived CDR1 and CDR2 are SNHLY and FYNNEI. This CDR3 is built from 11 residues. The chain's CDR3 is CASSEATEQYF. The DNA for the CDR3 is TGTGCCAGCAGTGAAGCGACGGAGCAGTACTTC.

This clonotype was detected ten times or more. The chain has TRBV7-2 and TRBJ1-3; D is possibly TRBD1 (5 bases). V lost 5 bases, J lost 3 bases, and 20 bases lay in between. The V gene's germline CDR1 is SGHTA and CDR2 FQGNSA. The CDR3 has 17 amino acids. The DNA of the CDR3 is TGTGCCAGCAGCCTCCAGCAACGGGGCGCGGGTGGAAACACCATATATTTT. Translated, it gives CASSLQQRGAGGNTIYF.

J is TRBJ1-6 and V is TRBV10-2; no clear D. CDR3 length: 12 residues. CDR1 is WSHSY and CDR2 is SAAADI in the germline V gene. Between the trimmed V and J ends, which lost 6 bases and 7 bases, there was a span of 7 bases. The CDR3 loop is CASRVGNSPLHF. The CDR3 DNA sequence: TGCGCCAGCAGGGTCGGGAATTCACCCCTCCACTTT.

This clonotype has ten or more counts. The chain is built from TRBV3-1 and TRBJ2-7, with TRBD1 matching over 8 bases. This CDR3 comprises 13 residues. Germline lookup yields CDR1 LGHDT and CDR2 YNNKEL (reference sequence). J lost 5 bases, V lost 3 bases, and 3 bases had no gene match. The CDR3 nucleotides read TGTGCCAGCAGCCACGACAGGGGTGACGAGCAGTACTTC. Translating gives CASSHDRGDEQYF.

This rearrangement joins TRBV29-1 to TRBJ1-5, with D possibly matching TRBD1 (5 bases). CDR1 and CDR2 from the germline V gene are SQVTM and ANQGSEA. Trimming shortened V by 4 bases and J by 1 base, and 11 bases separated the two germline ends. This CDR3 spans 14 amino acids. For the CDR3, the DNA is TGCAGCGTTGGGGACCGGGACAGCAATCAGCCCCAGCATTTT. This gives the protein CSVGDRDSNQPQHF.

The genes are TRBV10-3 and TRBJ1-4, with unresolved D. Per germline, CDR1 ENHRY and CDR2 SYGVKD. The CDR3 consists of 13 residues. V shed 10 bases and J shed 7 bases, with 16 bases lying between them. The CDR3, as DNA: TGTGCCACCAGCCAGCTAGAGGGTGAAAAACTGTTTTTT. Residues: CATSQLEGEKLFF.

This clonotype was detected ten times or more. The V call is TRBV6-2 or TRBV6-3, the J call TRBJ1-1, with D uncertain. The CDR3 runs to 12 residues. Germline CDR1 MNHEY, CDR2 SVGEGT. The V end was cut by 2 bases, the J end by 11 bases, with 12 bases between. CDR3 DNA sequence: TGTGCCAGCAGTTACGGGGTTCGTTTTGCTTTCTTT. Translating gives CASSYGVRFAFF.

The V gene is TRBV7-2, the J gene TRBJ2-7, with 7 bases identical to TRBD1. CDR3 size: 13 residues. The germline CDR1 and CDR2 sequences are SGHTA and FQGNSA. Germline trimming cut 6 bases from V and 2 bases from J; bases unmatched to any gene: 4. The CDR3, as DNA: TGTGCCAGCAGAGAGACAGGGACCTACGAGCAGTACTTC. It is translated as CASRETGTYEQYF.

This clonotype was recorded at least ten times. The rearrangement joins TRBV9 to TRBJ1-5; D is uncertain. CDR3 size: 15 residues. CDR1 and CDR2 (germline): SGDLS, YYNGEE. The V end was cut by 2 bases, the J end by 4 bases, with 13 bases between. The CDR3 bases are TGTGCCAGCAGCGTTGGTTGGAGCTTAAATCAGCCCCAGCATTTT. This translates into CASSVGWSLNQPQHF.

This clonotype showed up just a few times. The chain combines TRBV7-2 with TRBJ1-1; perhaps TRBD1 as D (5 bases). The CDR3 is 14 residues long. Trimming cost V 5 bases and J 6 bases, with 16 bases left between them. Per germline, CDR1 SGHTA and CDR2 FQGNSA. The CDR3 sequence: CASSQGVLTPEAFF. The DNA of the CDR3 is TGTGCCAGCAGCCAAGGGGTATTGACCCCTGAAGCTTTCTTT.

This clonotype has just a few counts. This could be a read error, since a much larger clone is one nucleotide away. This chain joins TRBV11-2 and TRBJ1-1, with no clear D. The CDR3 consists of 15 residues. CDR1 and CDR2 from the germline V gene are SGHAT and FQNNGV. CDR3 in DNA: TGTGCCAGCAGCTTAGATGGCATTACGAACGCTGAAGCTTTCTTT. It encodes CASSLDGITNAEAFF.

Ten or more counts support this clonotype. J is TRBJ2-2 and V is TRBV2; D possibly corresponds to TRBD1 (5 bases). Germline-derived CDR1 and CDR2 are SNHLY and FYNNEI. V was cut by 6 bases and J by 5 bases, with 16 bases left in between. CDR3 length: 15 amino acids. The CDR3 bases are TGTGCCAGCAGAAAACCCAGGGCTGAAACCGGGGAGCTGTTTTTT. It yields the protein CASRKPRAETGELFF.

This clonotype was seen ten or more times. The V gene is TRBV20-1, the J gene TRBJ2-7, with D maybe TRBD2 (6 bases). The germline gives CDR1 DFQATT, CDR2 SNEGSKA (reference sequence). V was cut by 6 bases and J by 2 bases, with 17 bases left in between. The CDR3 has 14 amino acids. CDR3 bases: TGCAGTGCAGCGATTCTAGCGTTTACCTACGAGCAGTACTTC. Translation: CSAAILAFTYEQYF.

In the case of this clonotype: A much larger clone differs by one base, so this may be a read error. The CDR3 DNA follows: TGTGCCAGCAGGCCCGTGGTTCGGGCTGTCGGTCACTACTACGAGCAGTACTTC. Translation: CASRPVVRAVGHYYEQYF. The chain has TRBV7-9 and TRBJ2-7; D uncertain. The CDR3 covers 18 residues. The germline gives CDR1 SEHNR, CDR2 FQNEAQ (reference sequence). Between the trimmed V and J ends, which lost 6 bases and 3 bases, there was a span of 27 bases. The full variable domain, its missing parts supplied by reference TRBV7-9 and TRBJ2-7, is DTGVSQNPRHKITKRGQNVTFRCDPISEHNRLYWYRQTLGQGPEFLTYFQNEAQLEKSRLLSDRFSAERPKGSFSTLEIQRTEQGDSAMYLCASRPVVRAVGHYYEQYFGPGTRLTVT.